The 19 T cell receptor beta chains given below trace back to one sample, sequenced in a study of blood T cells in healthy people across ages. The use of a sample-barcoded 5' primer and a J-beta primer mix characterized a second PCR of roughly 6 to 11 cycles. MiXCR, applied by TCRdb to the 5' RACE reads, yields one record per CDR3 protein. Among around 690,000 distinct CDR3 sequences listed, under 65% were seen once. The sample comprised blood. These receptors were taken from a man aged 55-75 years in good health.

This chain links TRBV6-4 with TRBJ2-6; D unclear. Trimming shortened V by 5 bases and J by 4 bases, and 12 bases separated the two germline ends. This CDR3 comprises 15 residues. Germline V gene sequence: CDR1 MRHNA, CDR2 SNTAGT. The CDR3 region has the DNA TGTGCCAGCAGTCCCGTAGGGCACGGGGCCAACGTCCTGACTTTC. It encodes CASSPVGHGANVLTF.

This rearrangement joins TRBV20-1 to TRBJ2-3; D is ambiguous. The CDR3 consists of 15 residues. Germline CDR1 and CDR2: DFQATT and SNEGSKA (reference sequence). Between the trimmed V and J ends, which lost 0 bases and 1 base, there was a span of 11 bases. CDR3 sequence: CSARDTKWGTDTQYF. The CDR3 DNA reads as TGCAGTGCTAGAGATACCAAGTGGGGCACAGATACGCAGTATTTT.

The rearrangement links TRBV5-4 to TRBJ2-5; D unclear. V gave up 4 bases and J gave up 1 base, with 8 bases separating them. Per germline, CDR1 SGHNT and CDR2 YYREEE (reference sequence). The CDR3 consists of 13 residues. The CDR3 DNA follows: TGTGCCAGCAGCCGAGAACCCCAAGAGACCCAGTACTTC. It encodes CASSREPQETQYF.

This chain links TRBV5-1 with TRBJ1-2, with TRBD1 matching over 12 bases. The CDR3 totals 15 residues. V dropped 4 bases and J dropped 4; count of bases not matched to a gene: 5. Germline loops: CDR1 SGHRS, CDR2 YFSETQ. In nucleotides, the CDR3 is TGCGCCAGCAGCAGGGGACAGGGGGCCTCCTATGGCTACACCTTC. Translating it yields CASSRGQGASYGYTF.

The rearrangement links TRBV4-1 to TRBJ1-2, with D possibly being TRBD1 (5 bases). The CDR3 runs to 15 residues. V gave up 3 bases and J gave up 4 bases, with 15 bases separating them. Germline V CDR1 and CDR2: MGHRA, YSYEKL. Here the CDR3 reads CASSQGDNLGYGYTF. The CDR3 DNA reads TGCGCCAGCAGCCAGGGGGATAATCTTGGCTATGGCTACACCTTC.

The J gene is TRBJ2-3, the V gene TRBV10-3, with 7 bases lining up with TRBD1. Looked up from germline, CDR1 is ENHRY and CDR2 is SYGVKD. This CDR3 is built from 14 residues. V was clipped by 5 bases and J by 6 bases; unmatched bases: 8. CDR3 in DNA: TGTGCCATCAGTCAGACAGGGCCAGGGGATACGCAGTATTTT. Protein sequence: CAISQTGPGDTQYF.

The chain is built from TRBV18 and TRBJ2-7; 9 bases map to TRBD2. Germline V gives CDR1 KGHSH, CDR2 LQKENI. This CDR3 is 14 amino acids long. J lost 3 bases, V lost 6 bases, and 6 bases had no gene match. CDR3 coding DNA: TGTGCCAGCTCCCCAGCAGCGGGGGGCTACGAGCAGTACTTC. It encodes CASSPAAGGYEQYF. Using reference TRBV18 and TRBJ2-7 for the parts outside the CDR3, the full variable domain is NAGVMQNPRHLVRRRGQEARLRCSPMKGHSHVYWYRQLPEEGLKFMVYLQKENIIDESGMPKERFSAEFPKEGPSILRIQQVVRGDSAAYFCASSPAAGGYEQYFGPGTRLTVT.

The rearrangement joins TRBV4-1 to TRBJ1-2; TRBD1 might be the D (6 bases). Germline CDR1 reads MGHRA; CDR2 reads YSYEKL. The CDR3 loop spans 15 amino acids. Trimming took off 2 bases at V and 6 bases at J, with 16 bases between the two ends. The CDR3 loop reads CASSQLAGTLDGYTF. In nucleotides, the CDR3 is TGCGCCAGCAGCCAACTAGCCGGGACATTGGATGGCTACACCTTC.

CDR3 loop: CASSLDRGRAHYEQYF. CDR3 DNA: TGTGCCAGCAGCCTCGACAGGGGGCGAGCCCACTACGAGCAGTACTTC. The V and J genes are TRBV6-2 or TRBV6-3 and TRBJ2-5; TRBD1 matches 10 bases. The DNA end lines up better with TRBJ2-7; the J call may be wrong. Germline V CDR1 and CDR2: MNHEY, SVGEGT. The CDR3 sequence is 16 residues long.

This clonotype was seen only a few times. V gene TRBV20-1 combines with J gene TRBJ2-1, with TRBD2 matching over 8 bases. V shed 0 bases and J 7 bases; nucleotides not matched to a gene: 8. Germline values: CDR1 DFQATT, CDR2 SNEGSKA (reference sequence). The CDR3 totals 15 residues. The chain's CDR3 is CSARDPRGAGNEQFF. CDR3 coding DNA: TGCAGTGCTAGAGATCCGCGGGGGGCGGGTAATGAGCAGTTCTTC.

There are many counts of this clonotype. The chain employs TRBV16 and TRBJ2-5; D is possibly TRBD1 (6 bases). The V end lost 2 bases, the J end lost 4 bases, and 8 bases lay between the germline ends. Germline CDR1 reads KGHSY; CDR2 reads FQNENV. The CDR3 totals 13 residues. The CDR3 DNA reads TGTGCCAGCAGCCAAAGCAGGGGAGAGACCCAGTACTTC. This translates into CASSQSRGETQYF. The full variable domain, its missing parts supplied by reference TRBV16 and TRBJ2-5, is GEEVAQTPKHLVRGEGQKAKLYCAPIKGHSYVFWYQQVLKNEFKFLISFQNENVFDETGMPKERFSAKCLPNSPCSLEIQATKLEDSAVYFCASSQSRGETQYFGPGTRLLVL.

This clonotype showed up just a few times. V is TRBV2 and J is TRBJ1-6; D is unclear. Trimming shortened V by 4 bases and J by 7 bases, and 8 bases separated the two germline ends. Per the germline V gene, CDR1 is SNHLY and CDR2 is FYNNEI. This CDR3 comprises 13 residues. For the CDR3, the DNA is TGTGCCAGCAGTGGGGGAGTGAATTCACCCCTCCACTTT. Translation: CASSGGVNSPLHF.

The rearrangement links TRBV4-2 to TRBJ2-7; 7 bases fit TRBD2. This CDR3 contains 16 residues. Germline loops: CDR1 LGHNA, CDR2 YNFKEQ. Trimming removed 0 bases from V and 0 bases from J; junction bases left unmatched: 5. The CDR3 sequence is CASSQDFTSVSYEQYF. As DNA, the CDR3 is TGTGCCAGCAGCCAAGATTTTACTAGCGTCTCCTACGAGCAGTACTTC.

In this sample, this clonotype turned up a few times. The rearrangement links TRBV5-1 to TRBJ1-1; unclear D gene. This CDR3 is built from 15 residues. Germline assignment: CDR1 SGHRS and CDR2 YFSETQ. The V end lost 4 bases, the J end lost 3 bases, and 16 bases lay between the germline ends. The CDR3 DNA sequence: TGCGCCAGCAGCAATGAGGGCAGGTTGGACACTGAAGCTTTCTTT. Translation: CASSNEGRLDTEAFF.

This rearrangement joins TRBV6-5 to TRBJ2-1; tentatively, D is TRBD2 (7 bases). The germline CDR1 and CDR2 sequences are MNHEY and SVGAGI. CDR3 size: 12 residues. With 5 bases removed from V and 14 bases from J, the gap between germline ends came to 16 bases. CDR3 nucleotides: TGTGCCAGCAGTCTCGGACTAGGGGGGAAGTTCTTC. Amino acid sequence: CASSLGLGGKFF.

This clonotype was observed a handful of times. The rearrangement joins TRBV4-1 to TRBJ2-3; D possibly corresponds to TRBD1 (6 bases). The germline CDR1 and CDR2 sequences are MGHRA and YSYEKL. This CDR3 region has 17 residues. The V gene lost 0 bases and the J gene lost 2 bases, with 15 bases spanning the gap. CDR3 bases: TGCGCCAGCAGCCAAGAATCGGGCAGGGGATTCACAGATACGCAGTATTTT. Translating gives CASSQESGRGFTDTQYF.

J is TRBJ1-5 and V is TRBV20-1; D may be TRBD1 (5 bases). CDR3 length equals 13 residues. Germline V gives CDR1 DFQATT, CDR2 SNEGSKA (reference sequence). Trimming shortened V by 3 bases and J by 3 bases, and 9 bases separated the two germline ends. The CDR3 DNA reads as TGCAGTGCTAGTCAGACAGTCAATCAGCCCCAGCATTTT. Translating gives CSASQTVNQPQHF.

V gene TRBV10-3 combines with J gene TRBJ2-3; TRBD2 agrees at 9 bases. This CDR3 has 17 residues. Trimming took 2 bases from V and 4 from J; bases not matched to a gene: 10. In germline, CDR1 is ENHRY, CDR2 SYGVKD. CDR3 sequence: CAISEGLKRGASDTQYF. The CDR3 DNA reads TGTGCCATCAGTGAGGGCCTGAAGCGGGGGGCATCAGATACGCAGTATTTT.

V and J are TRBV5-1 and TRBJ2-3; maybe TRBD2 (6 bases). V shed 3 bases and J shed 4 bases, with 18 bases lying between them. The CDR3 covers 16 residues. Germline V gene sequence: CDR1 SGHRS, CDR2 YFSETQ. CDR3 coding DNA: TGCGCCAGCAGCTGGACGGGACTCCCCTCGGCAGATACGCAGTATTTT. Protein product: CASSWTGLPSADTQYF.